These 13 T cell receptor beta chains originate from one sample sequenced in a study of early T cells in non-severe SARS-CoV-2 infection. TCRdb re-called the 5' RACE reads with MiXCR, one entry per CDR3 protein. The table includes around 60,000 distinct CDR3 sequences, around 12% detected once. The sample consisted of whole blood. These receptors were collected from an adult who was a healthcare worker with PCR-confirmed SARS-CoV-2 infection or an uninfected control (not recorded which).

This sequence joins TRBV9 and TRBJ1-6; 9 positions match TRBD1. This CDR3 region has 14 residues. J gave up 7 bases and V 4 bases, and 3 bases lay outside the gene matches. Germline CDR1 SGDLS, CDR2 YYNGEE. The CDR3 protein is CASSQGQGNSPLHF. DNA for the CDR3: TGTGCCAGCAGCCAGGGACAGGGAAATTCACCCCTCCACTTT.

This clonotype was detected only a few times. The CDR3 nucleotides are TGTGCCAGCAGTTACTCTGCCCGGGGGGTTAGCACAGATACGCAGTATTTT. Translation: CASSYSARGVSTDTQYF. The chain carries TRBV6-2 or TRBV6-3 and TRBJ2-3, with TRBD2 identical over 7 bases. The CDR3 has 17 amino acids. From germline, CDR1 is MNHEY and CDR2 SVGEGT. V dropped 0 bases and J dropped 0; count of bases not matched to a gene: 6.

There are many counts of this clonotype. J is TRBJ1-6 and V is TRBV3-1; possibly TRBD1 for D (5 bases). Germline CDR1 is LGHDT and CDR2 is YNNKEL (reference sequence). The V end lost 0 bases, the J end lost 7 bases, and 13 bases lay between the germline ends. The CDR3 has 16 residues. The CDR3 loop is CASSQDARGGNSPLHF. The CDR3 nucleotides read TGTGCCAGCAGCCAAGATGCGCGCGGGGGAAATTCACCCCTCCACTTT.

The chain joins TRBV7-2 to TRBJ2-2; no definite D call. Germline V gene sequence: CDR1 SGHTA, CDR2 FQGNSA. The CDR3 is 13 amino acids. The germline V and J ends were trimmed by 4 bases and 7 bases, with 10 bases remaining between them. CDR3 in amino acids: CASSSERGGELFF. CDR3 coding DNA: TGTGCCAGCAGCTCGGAGCGAGGCGGGGAGCTGTTTTTT. The whole variable domain, remainder taken from reference TRBV7-2 and TRBJ2-2, is GAGVSQSPSNKVTEKGKDVELRCDPISGHTALYWYRQSLGQGLEFLIYFQGNSAPDKSGLPSDRFSAERTGGSVSTLTIQRTQQEDSAVYLCASSSERGGELFFGEGSRLTVL.

The chain combines TRBV29-1 with TRBJ2-5; D not resolved. From germline, CDR1 is SQVTM and CDR2 ANQGSEA. The CDR3 spans 14 residues. Trimming took 4 bases from V and 4 from J, leaving 16 bases between them. CDR3 sequence: CSVAGRLSAETQYF. The CDR3 DNA reads TGCAGCGTTGCGGGCAGGCTCTCCGCAGAGACCCAGTACTTC.

This clonotype was counted between two and nine times. The chain joins TRBV29-1 to TRBJ2-7; no firm D call. The CDR3 is 13 amino acids. Trimming pared 5 bases from V and 3 bases from J, leaving 14 bases between. Germline V gene lookup returns CDR1 SQVTM and CDR2 ANQGSEA. The CDR3 here is CSVLEGRIYEQYF. CDR3 coding DNA: TGCAGCGTTTTGGAAGGCAGAATCTACGAGCAGTACTTC.

The rearrangement joins TRBV18 to TRBJ1-2; no clear D. The CDR3 is 12 residues long. The V end lost 3 bases, the J end lost 8 bases, and 10 bases lay between the germline ends. Germline-derived CDR1 and CDR2 are KGHSH and LQKENI. In DNA form, the CDR3 reads TGTGCCAGCTCACCGACGGAACGGGGCTACACCTTC. This codes for CASSPTERGYTF. Full variable domain (missing parts from reference TRBV18 and TRBJ1-2): NAGVMQNPRHLVRRRGQEARLRCSPMKGHSHVYWYRQLPEEGLKFMVYLQKENIIDESGMPKERFSAEFPKEGPSILRIQQVVRGDSAAYFCASSPTERGYTFGSGTRLTVV.

V usage is TRBV30 and J usage is TRBJ1-3; D gene ambiguous. Germline lookup yields CDR1 GTSNPN and CDR2 SVGIG (reference sequence). The CDR3 has 12 amino acids. The V gene lost 0 bases and the J gene lost 6 bases, with 6 bases spanning the gap. The CDR3 sequence: CAWSVTANTIYF. In DNA, the CDR3 is TGTGCCTGGAGTGTGACCGCAAACACCATATATTTT.

This chain joins TRBV5-1 and TRBJ1-1, with unresolved D. Trimming shortened V by 4 bases and J by 2 bases, and 21 bases separated the two germline ends. The CDR3 length is 17 residues. CDR1 and CDR2 from the germline V gene are SGHRS and YFSETQ. Here the CDR3 reads CASSERPGNSGNTEAFF. The CDR3 DNA reads TGCGCCAGCAGCGAAAGGCCCGGGAACAGCGGAAACACTGAAGCTTTCTTT.

Concerning this clonotype: One junction end disagrees with the germline gene, perhaps due to a read error. This chain connects TRBV29-1 to TRBJ1-1; D is possibly TRBD1 (5 bases). The length of the CDR3 is 14 residues. Per the germline V gene, CDR1 is SQVTM and CDR2 is ANQGSEA. DNA for the CDR3: TGCAGCGTGGAAGATTACATAACAGGCACTGAAGCTTTCTTT. Residues: CSVEDYITGTEAFF.

This clonotype has ten or more counts. The chain recombines TRBV30 with TRBJ1-1; tentatively, D is TRBD1 (5 bases). The CDR3 has 13 amino acids. Germline CDR1 is GTSNPN and CDR2 is SVGIG (reference sequence). V was pared by 1 base and J by 0 bases, with 6 bases between. In nucleotides, the CDR3 is TGTGCCTGGAGTGCAGGGATGAACACTGAAGCTTTCTTT. Its protein product is CAWSAGMNTEAFF.

The table lists this clonotype with a few counts. This sequence joins TRBV7-3 and TRBJ2-3; no reliable D call. There are 13 residues in the CDR3. Germline lookup yields CDR1 SGHTA and CDR2 FQGTGA. Trimming stripped 1 base from V and 2 bases from J, with 4 bases between. Here the CDR3 reads CASSLMHTDTQYF. DNA of the CDR3: TGTGCCAGCAGCTTAATGCACACAGATACGCAGTATTTT.

This clonotype has at least ten counts. The chain employs TRBV19 and TRBJ2-3; D not resolved. The V end was cut by 7 bases, the J end by 6 bases, with 8 bases between. This CDR3 contains 11 residues. Germline V gene lookup returns CDR1 LNHDA and CDR2 SQIVND (reference sequence). CDR3 protein: CASTNWDTQYF. CDR3 in DNA: TGTGCCAGTACCAACTGGGATACGCAGTATTTT.